This T cell receptor (beta chain) derives from a study of blood T cell repertoires in COVID-19. Across the study: Italy, Spain and the United States were the sources of the convalescent and acute COVID-19 samples.

The CDR3 runs 14 residues. Per the germline V gene, CDR1 is SGHTA and CDR2 is FQGNSA. V dropped 5 bases and J dropped 2 bases, with 12 bases sitting between them. This clone is a singleton in its sample. In the authors' workflow: Amplifying reference gene primers gave estimates of nucleated cell counts. Profiling relied on immunoSEQ multiplex PCR, and the TCRdb table lists in-frame clones only, not all of them. V, J and clone size reflect that table, while D and trimming were determined from the DNA. The sample includes about 75,000 clones, about 91% seen only once; the top ten take 6% to 7%. V is TRBV7-2 and J is TRBJ2-5; a possible D gene is TRBD2 (5 bases). Sequencing input: peripheral blood. The TCR sequence derives from a woman in her seventies with acute or convalescent COVID-19. For the CDR3, the DNA is TGTGCCAGCAGCCTTAGCGCCGGTCAAGAGACCCAGTACTTC. Translation: CASSLSAGQETQYF.